This TCR beta chain stems from a study of cytomegalovirus exposure and HLA in healthy donors. Study findings and constraints: HLA alleles showed associations with roughly 17,000 TCR beta sequences in a later analysis, at a 0.05 false discovery rate. TCR beta V- and J-gene trimming, according to a later analysis, was linked to a missense DCLRE1C variant. Specificity of a few CMV-associated chains for CMV antigens was verified in vitro. Earlier results showed most TCR beta V segments being productive about 87% or about 30% of the time.

V dropped 5 bases and J dropped 0; count of bases not matched to a gene: 16. In germline, CDR1 is SGHAT, CDR2 FQNNGV. The CDR3 is 18 amino acids. This clone was seen just once. Its antigen is still unknown. PCR used 60 Vbeta primers and 13 Jbeta primers. Here immunoSEQ multiplex PCR was the method, and the copy in TCRdb shows in-frame clones only, minus some. The sample consists of about 140,000 clones, around 80% of them appearing once. Input material: PBMCs. The chain has TRBV11-2 and TRBJ2-7; 7 bases agree with TRBD2. The clonotype was recovered from a female donor in good health and CMV-seronegative. The chain's CDR3 is CASSPSPGLADNSYEQYF. CDR3 DNA sequence: TGTGCCAGCAGCCCCTCTCCGGGGCTAGCGGATAACTCCTACGAGCAGTACTTC.